The clone carrying this T cell receptor (beta chain) was observed once. Its antigen is not identified. The source of the sample is a study of siplizumab effects on memory and regulatory T cells. General study points: Relative to controls at roughly 26%, mappable alloreactive CD4+ clones exhibited a mean Treg-derived proportion of approximately 62% with siplizumab. Naive or memory phenotype was unassignable for roughly 80-96% of proliferating CD4+ or CD8+ clones. Alloreactive sequences tracing back to unstimulated CD4+ memory cells were significantly reduced by siplizumab. Suppressive function of proliferating Tregs from siplizumab cultures was not confirmed.

Profiling relied on immunoSEQ multiplex PCR, and the TCRdb table lists in-frame clones only, not all of them. Found here are about 87,000 clones, 87% of them singletons; the top ten hold roughly 1.4%. This CDR3 spans 12 amino acids. V lost 6 bases to trimming and J lost 7 bases, with 13 bases between them. Germline-derived CDR1 and CDR2 are WSHSY and SAAADI. This chain joins TRBV10-2 and TRBJ2-7; weak D call: TRBD1 (7 bases). The specimen sequenced was Tregs sorted from blood. This clonotype originated in a human donor in good health. CDR3 DNA sequence: TGCGCCAGCAGACCAGGGGGAGGAGAGCAGTACTTC. Its protein is CASRPGGGEQYF.